This T cell receptor beta chain originates from a study of cytomegalovirus exposure and HLA in healthy donors. Notes on the study in general: A later analysis reportedly identified an Asian-associated ancestry cluster as carrying fewer N-insertions than the approximately 620-donor mean. One variant, a missense change in DCLRE1C, was linked in a later analysis to TCR beta V- and J-gene trimming. TRBV6-2, TRBV6-3 and other indistinguishable V segments were excluded.

CDR1 SGDLS and CDR2 YYNGEE come from the germline V gene. The CDR3 has 15 residues. V was shortened by 0 bases and J by 4 bases, with 11 bases between the two germline ends. A multiplex PCR was run with 60 Vbeta primers and 13 Jbeta primers. The assay was immunoSEQ multiplex PCR, and TCRdb's table has in-frame clones only and misses some. The table records roughly 120,000 clones, 9% to 10% of them present only once. This clone came up a few times. What it binds is not known. The TCR was taken from a man aged 30-40 years in good health and CMV-seronegative. Input material: PBMCs. V and J are TRBV9 and TRBJ1-5, with D maybe TRBD1 (5 bases). The CDR3 is CASSVGGEGNQPQHF. CDR3 DNA sequence: TGTGCCAGCAGCGTAGGGGGGGAAGGTAATCAGCCCCAGCATTTT.